This T cell receptor (beta chain) emerged from a study of blood T cell repertoires in COVID-19. Study summary: Samples taken during acute and convalescent COVID-19 were collected in the United States, Italy and Spain.

Profiled with immunoSEQ multiplex PCR; TCRdb holds only in-frame clones, not every one. The table shows some 510,000 clones, with around nine tenths occurring only once. The germline V gene has CDR1 LGHDT and CDR2 YNNKEL (reference sequence). The CDR3 is made up of 17 amino acids. Trimming took off 1 base at V and 3 bases at J, with 16 bases between the two ends. The receptor's source is a woman aged 40 to 55 who had recovered from COVID-19. The gene calls are TRBV3-1 (or the pseudogene TRBV3-2) and TRBJ2-1; D is uncertain. What was sequenced was PBMCs or T cells enriched from blood (not recorded which). CDR3 amino acids: CASSQATPKPIYNEQFF. The DNA for the CDR3 is TGTGCCAGCAGCCAAGCGACTCCCAAACCCATCTACAATGAGCAGTTCTTC.